The next 19 T cell receptor beta chains were all read from a single sample in a study of OX40 agonist ivuxolimab in advanced cancers. Method: immunoSEQ multiplex PCR; TCRdb's copy keeps in-frame clones and lacks some. The sample has 41,000 or so clones, about 85% seen once; the top ten hold roughly 2.5%. The material was CD4+ or CD8+ T cells sorted from blood, obtained in a trial of the OX40 agonist ivuxolimab. These receptors were obtained from an adult with an advanced solid tumor such as melanoma, head and neck, liver or kidney cancer.

The V gene is TRBV7-2, the J gene TRBJ2-7; weak D call: TRBD2 (6 bases). V was clipped by 2 bases and J by 5 bases, with 19 bases between them. The CDR3 contains 16 residues. Germline-derived CDR1 and CDR2 are SGHTA and FQGNSA. Written as DNA, the CDR3 is TGTGCCAGCAGCTTAACCGCATGGGACTTTAGCCACGAGCAGTACTTC. Translated: CASSLTAWDFSHEQYF.

This chain links TRBV19 with TRBJ2-1; the match to TRBD1 covers 7 bases. CDR3 length: 11 residues. Germline V gene sequence: CDR1 LNHDA, CDR2 SQIVND (reference sequence). V gave up 7 bases and J gave up 15 bases; unmatched junction bases: 9. The CDR3 loop reads CASTLDREAFF. Written as DNA, the CDR3 is TGTGCCAGTACCCTCGACAGGGAAGCGTTCTTC.

The CDR3 here is CASSPRQGLTEAFF. CDR3 coding DNA: TGTGCCAGCTCACCGAGGCAGGGGCTCACTGAAGCTTTCTTT. J is TRBJ1-1 and V is TRBV18, with a tentative D call TRBD1 (6 bases). Germline V gives CDR1 KGHSH, CDR2 LQKENI. V gave up 3 bases and J gave up 4 bases, with 12 bases separating them. The CDR3 contains 14 residues.

This chain joins TRBV28 and TRBJ1-1; D not resolved. The germline CDR1 and CDR2 sequences are MDHEN and SYDVKM. The CDR3 runs to 14 residues. Trimming removed 2 bases from V and 8 bases from J, with 15 bases in between. CDR3 sequence (DNA): TGTGCCAGCAGTTTAGAGTGGAACTCGAGGGAAGCTTTCTTT. Protein product: CASSLEWNSREAFF.

This sequence joins TRBV28 and TRBJ2-4; D call uncertain. CDR3 length equals 15 residues. From germline, CDR1 is MDHEN and CDR2 SYDVKM. V lost 7 bases and J 6 bases, leaving 19 bases between the germline ends. CDR3: CASKKAPGPGNIQYF. CDR3 coding DNA: TGTGCCAGCAAAAAGGCCCCCGGCCCTGGAAACATTCAGTACTTC. The complete variable domain, with remaining parts taken from reference TRBV28 and TRBJ2-4, reads DVKVTQSSRYLVKRTGEKVFLECVQDMDHENMFWYRQDPGLGLRLIYFSYDVKMKEKGDIPEGYSVSREKKERFSLILESASTNQTSMYLCASKKAPGPGNIQYFGAGTRLSVL.

The chain has TRBV10-3 and TRBJ1-1, with 8 bases that match TRBD1. Germline V gene lookup returns CDR1 ENHRY and CDR2 SYGVKD. The CDR3 has 14 residues. The V gene end was trimmed by 5 bases and the J gene end by 1 base; junction bases not matched to a gene: 3. The CDR3 DNA reads TGTGCCATCAGTCCCGGGACAGGGAACACTGAAGCTTTCTTT. Translated: CAISPGTGNTEAFF.

The V gene is TRBV7-6, the J gene TRBJ2-7; 9 nucleotides line up with TRBD2. This CDR3 comprises 15 residues. Looked up from germline, CDR1 is SGHVS and CDR2 is FNYEAQ. The V segment lost 6 bases and the J segment 3 bases; nucleotides outside the gene matches: 9. CDR3 sequence reads: CASSSITSGYYEQYF. CDR3 DNA: TGTGCCAGCAGTTCAATTACTAGCGGGTACTACGAGCAGTACTTC. Supplemented by reference TRBV7-6 and TRBJ2-7, the full variable domain reads GAGVSQSPRYKVTKRGQDVALRCDPISGHVSLYWYRQALGQGPEFLTYFNYEAQQDKSGLPNDRFSAERPEGSISTLTIQRTEQRDSAMYRCASSSITSGYYEQYFGPGTRLTVT.

This clone was seen just once. The chain has TRBV7-2 and TRBJ2-3; 7 nucleotides line up with TRBD1. Per germline, CDR1 SGHTA and CDR2 FQGNSA. With 2 bases clipped from V and 4 bases from J, the junction kept 6 bases outside the gene matches. The CDR3 runs to 15 residues. The CDR3 protein is CASSLTRTGSDTQYF. Written as DNA, the CDR3 is TGTGCCAGCAGCTTAACCAGGACAGGATCAGATACGCAGTATTTT.

This chain joins TRBV7-9 and TRBJ1-2; D gene ambiguous. Between the trimmed V and J ends, which lost 1 base and 6 bases, there was a span of 9 bases. Germline-derived CDR1 and CDR2 are SEHNR and FQNEAQ (reference sequence). CDR3 length: 13 amino acids. CDR3 DNA: TGTGCCAGCAGCTTAGGGGTATCGGATGGCTACACCTTC. It is translated as CASSLGVSDGYTF.

This rearrangement joins TRBV4-1 to TRBJ2-7; no clear D gene. The V gene lost 1 base and the J gene lost 1 base, with 8 bases spanning the gap. Germline V lookup: CDR1 MGHRA, CDR2 YSYEKL. The CDR3 loop spans 14 amino acids. This chain's CDR3 is CASSQVYQSYEQYF. The CDR3 DNA reads as TGCGCCAGCAGCCAAGTCTACCAGTCCTACGAGCAGTACTTC.

The chain has TRBV27 and TRBJ2-2; TRBD1 agrees at 9 bases. Unmatched junction bases numbered 6, after V lost 7 bases and J lost 6 bases. Per the germline V gene, CDR1 is MNHEY and CDR2 is SMNVEV (reference sequence). The CDR3 is 14 residues long. DNA of the CDR3: TGTGCCAGCACGACAGGGGGGTTGGCCGGGGAGCTGTTTTTT. Its protein is CASTTGGLAGELFF.

The chain employs TRBV12-5 and TRBJ2-3; 7 nucleotides match TRBD2. The CDR3 spans 14 residues. V was clipped by 0 bases and J by 3 bases; unmatched bases: 0. The germline V gene has CDR1 LGHNT and CDR2 FRNRAP. The CDR3 here is CASGLVGGTDTQYF. The DNA of the CDR3 is TGTGCTAGTGGTTTGGTGGGGGGGACAGATACGCAGTATTTT.

This clone was seen only a few times. V is TRBV27 and J is TRBJ1-6, with no clear D. Germline loops: CDR1 MNHEY, CDR2 SMNVEV (reference sequence). The length of the CDR3 is 14 residues. Between the trimmed V and J ends, which lost 2 bases and 5 bases, there was a span of 7 bases. The CDR3 DNA follows: TGTGCCAGCAGTTTAGAGGGAAATAATTCACCCCTCCACTTT. Translated: CASSLEGNNSPLHF.

The chain combines TRBV29-1 with TRBJ2-5; 7 positions match TRBD2. The length of the CDR3 is 13 residues. V trimming: 4 bases; J trimming: 5 bases; junction bases outside the gene matches: 7. Germline V gene lookup returns CDR1 SQVTM and CDR2 ANQGSEA. This CDR3 reads CSVVTSGMETQYF. In DNA, the CDR3 is TGCAGCGTTGTTACCAGCGGGATGGAGACCCAGTACTTC.

V is TRBV7-2 and J is TRBJ1-1; a possible D gene is TRBD1 (5 bases). The germline V and J ends were trimmed by 1 base and 6 bases, with 12 bases remaining between them. The CDR3 is 14 amino acids. The germline CDR1 and CDR2 sequences are SGHTA and FQGNSA. CDR3 amino acids: CASSLGGQGSEAFF. CDR3 nucleotide sequence: TGTGCCAGCAGCTTAGGAGGCCAGGGTTCTGAAGCTTTCTTT.

The CDR3 nucleotides read TGTGCCAGCAGCTTAGAGGGGGTCTCCTACAATGAGCAGTTCTTC. As protein: CASSLEGVSYNEQFF. The V call is TRBV7-2, the J call TRBJ2-1; D perhaps matches TRBD1 (6 bases). Germline-derived CDR1 and CDR2 are SGHTA and FQGNSA. The CDR3 has 15 residues. V lost 1 base and J 0 bases, leaving 7 bases between the germline ends.

The chain uses TRBV6-5 and TRBJ1-2, with a possible D match to TRBD1 (5 bases). The CDR3 is 11 residues long. Germline CDR1 MNHEY, CDR2 SVGAGI. Trimming took off 0 bases at V and 10 bases at J, with 6 bases between the two ends. This CDR3 is CASSYSGTYTF. The CDR3 DNA follows: TGTGCCAGCAGTTACTCGGGGACCTACACCTTC.

This clone showed up just a few times. The chain uses TRBV19 and TRBJ1-3, with D maybe TRBD1 (6 bases). The CDR3 length is 17 residues. Trimming cost V 4 bases and J 4 bases, with 20 bases left between them. Germline CDR1 reads LNHDA; CDR2 reads SQIVND (reference sequence). For the CDR3, the DNA is TGTGCCAGTAGTAGACCACAGGGTATCGGGAGCGGAAACACCATATATTTT. Translating gives CASSRPQGIGSGNTIYF.

This clone was observed a few times. The chain recombines TRBV27 with TRBJ1-1; D uncertain. In germline, CDR1 is MNHEY, CDR2 SMNVEV (reference sequence). Between the trimmed V and J ends, which lost 3 bases and 5 bases, there was a span of 10 bases. The CDR3 length is 13 residues. The CDR3 coding sequence is TGTGCCAGCAGTTTGGGGAGGAGTACTGAAGCTTTCTTT. It encodes CASSLGRSTEAFF.